The clone carrying this T cell receptor (beta chain) was seen only a few times. Its antigen is unidentified. This CDR3 has 18 amino acids. V dropped 4 bases and J dropped 3; count of bases not matched to a gene: 13. The germline V gene has CDR1 SEHNR and CDR2 FQNEAQ (reference sequence). The record originates from a study of T cell repertoires in cytomegalovirus infection. TCRdb recomputed calls from the reads with MiXCR, one row per CDR3 protein. In the table there are about 890,000 distinct CDR3 sequences, roughly 30% of which are singletons. This chain joins TRBV7-9 and TRBJ2-3, with 10 bases identical to TRBD2. This sample comprised cultured CD8+ T cells from PBMCs, obtained from culture after CMV antigen stimulation. The origin of this receptor is a human donor in good health (CMV status not recorded). Some clones in this sample may be carry-over from other donors' samples. The CDR3 here is CASSSHFSGGARTDTQYF. The DNA of the CDR3 is TGTGCCAGCAGCTCGCACTTCAGCGGGGGGGCCCGAACAGATACGCAGTATTTT.